These T cell receptor beta chains were read from a single sample in a study of OX40 agonist ivuxolimab in advanced cancers. TCRdb keeps only in-frame clones here, not all; method: immunoSEQ multiplex PCR. The sample carries 45,000 to 65,000 clones, 81% recorded once. This material consisted of CD4+ or CD8+ T cells sorted from blood, taken in a trial of the OX40 agonist ivuxolimab. The origin of the receptors is an adult with an advanced solid tumor such as melanoma, head and neck, liver or kidney cancer. Each CDR3 is given without its conserved first and last residue. D genes are given only for firm matches. Size is omitted from some rows. Given values are once, few, many or a class for expanded clones.

abundance: NA
d_gene: TRBD2
j_gene: TRBJ2-4
len: 13
v_gene: TRBV4-2
CDR3aa: ASSQGTSGADIQY

abundance: NA
d_gene: NA
j_gene: TRBJ2-1
len: 11
v_gene: TRBV6-1
CDR3aa: ASSEAPYNEQF

abundance: NA
d_gene: NA
j_gene: TRBJ1-3
len: 13
v_gene: TRBV2
CDR3aa: ASSEGLGGGNTIY

abundance: NA
d_gene: NA
j_gene: TRBJ1-2
len: 11
v_gene: TRBV5-3
CDR3aa: ASSPGPDYGYT

abundance: NA
d_gene: NA
j_gene: TRBJ1-2
len: 11
v_gene: TRBV9
CDR3aa: ASSVDVYDGYT

abundance: NA
d_gene: NA
j_gene: TRBJ1-6
len: 10
v_gene: TRBV5-4
CDR3aa: ASRRGFLTLH

abundance: NA
d_gene: NA
j_gene: TRBJ1-2
len: 14
v_gene: TRBV5-1
CDR3aa: ASSLTSREGLNGYT

abundance: NA
d_gene: NA
j_gene: TRBJ1-5
len: 13
v_gene: TRBV6-5
CDR3aa: ASTGPPGRTGPQH

abundance: NA
d_gene: TRBD1
j_gene: TRBJ1-1
len: 14
v_gene: TRBV27
CDR3aa: ASSLWDRGSTTEAF

abundance: NA
d_gene: TRBD1
j_gene: TRBJ2-7
len: 11
v_gene: TRBV10-3
CDR3aa: AIRPGQGSEQY

abundance: NA
d_gene: TRBD2
j_gene: TRBJ2-3
len: 13
v_gene: TRBV7-6
CDR3aa: ASSYSGGAGDTQY

abundance: NA
d_gene: TRBD1
j_gene: TRBJ1-5
len: 11
v_gene: TRBV6-5
CDR3aa: ASQGAPNQPQH

abundance: once
d_gene: NA
j_gene: TRBJ2-5
len: 13
v_gene: TRBV6-6
CDR3aa: ASRVIGDGKETQY

abundance: NA
d_gene: NA
j_gene: TRBJ2-3
len: 14
v_gene: TRBV27
CDR3aa: ASSIPQGVGGGTQY

abundance: NA
d_gene: NA
j_gene: TRBJ1-5
len: 13
v_gene: TRBV6-1
CDR3aa: ASSSTRMSNQPQH